A single sample gave rise to the 10 T cell receptor beta chains below, sequenced in a study of T-cell memory formation after mild COVID-19. One entry per CDR3 protein results from TCRdb running MiXCR on the 5' RACE reads. This sample carries around 90,000 distinct CDR3 sequences, about 15% of them seen once, and the ten largest clones take around two fifths. Material: PBMCs or a T cell subset sorted from them (not recorded which). These receptors all stem from a young man who had mild COVID-19 (a few samples of this study predate the infection). Cell type and time point are not known.

This clonotype was seen once. The genes are TRBV5-1 and TRBJ1-3, with D uncertain. CDR3 length: 16 residues. The ends were cut back, 4 bases at V and 0 bases at J, with 14 bases in the middle. The germline V gene encodes CDR1 SGHRS and CDR2 YFSETQ. CDR3 DNA: TGCGCCAGCAGCCGATCCGGACCTAACTCTGGAAACACCATATATTTT. Translating gives CASSRSGPNSGNTIYF.

The chain has TRBV20-1 and TRBJ2-7; D gene ambiguous. The germline gives CDR1 DFQATT, CDR2 SNEGSKA (reference sequence). V was clipped by 0 bases and J by 0 bases, with 12 bases between them. The CDR3 sequence is 15 residues long. CDR3 region: CSARDKHRSSYEQYV. CDR3 sequence (DNA): TGCAGTGCTAGAGATAAACACCGGAGCTCCTACGAGCAGTACGTC.

This clonotype was seen repeatedly, ten times or more. The chain carries TRBV7-6 and TRBJ2-4; 7 positions match TRBD2. Germline trimming cut 6 bases from V and 7 bases from J; bases unmatched to any gene: 6. Germline CDR1 reads SGHVS; CDR2 reads FNYEAQ. This CDR3 has 13 amino acids. CDR3 region: CASRGAGENIQYF. CDR3 bases: TGTGCCAGCAGAGGGGCGGGGGAGAACATTCAGTACTTC.

This chain joins TRBV7-3 and TRBJ2-1; 12 positions match TRBD2. The CDR3 loop spans 16 amino acids. Trimming at V came to 4 bases and at J to 10 bases, leaving 11 bases not matched to a gene. CDR1 and CDR2 from the germline V gene are SGHTA and FQGTGA. Here the CDR3 DNA reads TGTGCCAGCAGCTCCGCCACTAGCGGGGGGATTAGGGAGCAGTTCTTC. This gives the protein CASSSATSGGIREQFF.

There are a few counts of this clonotype. The J gene is TRBJ1-1, the V gene TRBV29-1, with TRBD1 as a possible D gene (6 bases). CDR1 SQVTM and CDR2 ANQGSEA come from the germline V gene. The V and J ends lost 6 bases and 11 bases respectively, with 13 bases between them. This CDR3 region has 10 residues. CDR3 sequence: CSVKQGVAFF. CDR3 DNA sequence: TGCAGCGTGAAACAGGGAGTCGCTTTCTTT.

This chain uses TRBV9 with TRBJ1-2; no firm D call. CDR1 is SGDLS, CDR2 YYNGEE, per germline. This CDR3 has 15 amino acids. V gave up 3 bases and J gave up 3 bases, with 15 bases separating them. The CDR3 loop reads CASSEFAEEDYGYTF. The CDR3 nucleotides are TGTGCCAGCAGCGAATTTGCCGAGGAGGACTATGGCTACACCTTC. Full variable domain (outside the CDR3, taken from reference TRBV9 and TRBJ1-2): DSGVTQTPKHLITATGQRVTLRCSPRSGDLSVYWYQQSLDQGLQFLIQYYNGEERAKGNILERFSAQQFPDLHSELNLSSLELGDSALYFCASSEFAEEDYGYTFGSGTRLTVV.

The sample holds a few counts of this clonotype. This chain uses TRBV11-2 with TRBJ1-4; D unclear. V was cut by 0 bases and J by 5 bases, with 16 bases left in between. Germline V gene data show CDR1 as SGHAT and CDR2 as FQNNGV. The CDR3 totals 17 residues. In DNA form, the CDR3 reads TGTGCCAGCAGCTTAGACGGCTTAGAGACCATCAATGAAAAACTGTTTTTT. Its protein product is CASSLDGLETINEKLFF.

A few counts support this clonotype. The chain carries TRBV3-1 and TRBJ2-7; no reliable D call. The V end was cut by 1 base, the J end by 1 base, with 5 bases between. The CDR3 is 13 residues long. Germline-derived CDR1 and CDR2 are LGHDT and YNNKEL (reference sequence). CDR3 sequence (DNA): TGTGCCAGCAGCCAAGGGACGTCCTACGAGCAGTACTTC. Residues: CASSQGTSYEQYF.

CDR3 protein: CAISGDEDEQYV. Written as DNA, the CDR3 is TGTGCCATCAGTGGGGACGAAGACGAGCAGTACGTC. The rearrangement joins TRBV10-3 to TRBJ2-7, with D perhaps given as TRBD1 or TRBD2 (5 bases each). The CDR3 has 12 residues. V shed 4 bases and J shed 5 bases, with 9 bases lying between them. The germline V gene encodes CDR1 ENHRY and CDR2 SYGVKD.

This clonotype was detected a few times. The chain links TRBV27 to TRBJ1-1; 8 bases agree with TRBD1. CDR1 MNHEY and CDR2 SMNVEV come from the germline V gene (reference sequence). The CDR3 consists of 14 residues. J gave up 5 bases and V 8 bases, and 10 bases lay outside the gene matches. CDR3: CASGSGGAGTEAFF. Written as DNA, the CDR3 is TGTGCCAGCGGCTCAGGGGGCGCGGGTACTGAAGCTTTCTTT.